This T cell receptor beta chain was captured in a study of identical twins. Germline assignment: CDR1 SGHDT and CDR2 YYEEEE. The CDR3 sequence is 13 residues long. Trimming took off 8 bases at V and 3 bases at J, with 12 bases between the two ends. Through template switching, a universal primer site was introduced, and the cDNA contained unique molecular identifiers. TCRdb recomputed calls from the 5' RACE reads with MiXCR, one row per CDR3 protein. This table has hundreds of thousands of distinct CDR3 sequences, roughly 24% appearing once. The same sample was also studied in work on T cells expressing NK-cell markers. From that paper: TCR beta repertoires came from sorted CD3+CD56+NKG2C+, CD3+CD56+NKG2C- and CD3+CD56-NKG2C+ T cells.

This clonotype was sampled from a woman under 30 in good health. The sequenced sample consisted of CD4+ T cells sorted from blood. The rearrangement joins TRBV5-6 to TRBJ2-1; D not resolved. CDR3 sequence (DNA): TGTGCCAGGGGCCCCGGCGACTACAATGAGCAGTTCTTC. Its translation is CARGPGDYNEQFF.